Included here is one TCR beta chain sequence, with context. Its target is unknown. The CDR3 extends over 16 amino acids. Germline assignment: CDR1 SEHNR and CDR2 FQNEAQ (reference sequence). Between the trimmed V and J ends, which lost 1 base and 0 bases, there was a span of 10 bases. The sample is drawn from a study of T cells in tuberculosis. Background on the study: The T cells targeted glucose monomycolate, a mycobacterial lipid, via CD1B.

Using immunoSEQ multiplex PCR, the repertoire was profiled, and TCRdb retains in-frame clones only, with some absent. The sample lists roughly 44,000 clones; 90% to 95% were seen once. Whole-study results and caveats: Cases with active tuberculosis were adults, while controls were adolescents. GMM-specific TCRs were nearer to active tuberculosis alpha repertoires, suggesting expansion.

The chain couples TRBV7-9 to TRBJ2-4; D may be TRBD2 (5 bases). The origin of this receptor is a donor between 10 and 35 years old with latent tuberculosis or without tuberculosis infection. Material: PBMCs. In nucleotides, the CDR3 is TGTGCCAGCAGCTTAGGGAGGTACCGAGCCAAAAACATTCAGTACTTC. It codes for CASSLGRYRAKNIQYF.